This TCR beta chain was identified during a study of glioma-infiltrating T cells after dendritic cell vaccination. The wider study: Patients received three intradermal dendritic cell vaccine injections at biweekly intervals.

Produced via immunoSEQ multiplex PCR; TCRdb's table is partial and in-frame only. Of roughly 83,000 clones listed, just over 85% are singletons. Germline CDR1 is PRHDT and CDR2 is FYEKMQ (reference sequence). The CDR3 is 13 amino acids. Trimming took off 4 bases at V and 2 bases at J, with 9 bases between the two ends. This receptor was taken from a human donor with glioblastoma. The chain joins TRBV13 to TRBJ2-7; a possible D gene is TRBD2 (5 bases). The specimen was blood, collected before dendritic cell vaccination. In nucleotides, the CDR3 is TGTGCCAGCAGCTGGACGGGGACCTACGAGCAGTACTTC. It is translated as CASSWTGTYEQYF.